These 8 T cell receptor beta chains originate from one sample sequenced in a study of blood T cells in healthy people across ages. With a J-beta primer mix and a sample-barcoded 5' primer, a second PCR ran roughly 6 to 11 cycles. TCRdb fed the 5' RACE reads into MiXCR, producing one record per CDR3 protein. The sample records 250,000 to 300,000 distinct CDR3 sequences, 25% to 30% being singletons. Sequenced: blood. Source of these receptors: a woman in her 70s in good health.

This clonotype was seen a handful of times. The chain recombines TRBV7-3 with TRBJ2-6, with D perhaps TRBD2 (6 bases). The CDR3 sequence is 18 residues long. V lost 5 bases to trimming and J lost 0 bases, with 17 bases between them. Germline V gene sequence: CDR1 SGHTA, CDR2 FQGTGA. Written as DNA, the CDR3 is TGTGCCAGCAGCCCCGCCATCCCCGGGAGCTCTGGGGCCAACGTCCTGACTTTC. Its protein product is CASSPAIPGSSGANVLTF.

This clonotype was counted many times. The rearrangement links TRBV27 to TRBJ2-7; D is unclear. The V end lost 5 bases, the J end lost 6 bases, and 14 bases lay between the germline ends. The germline V gene encodes CDR1 MNHEY and CDR2 SMNVEV (reference sequence). The CDR3 has 13 residues. In DNA form, the CDR3 reads TGTGCCAGCAGTATCGGGCGTGCTGTCGAGCAGTACTTC. Translating gives CASSIGRAVEQYF.

As to this clonotype: A read error may produce the germline difference seen at one junction end. The rearrangement links TRBV6-2 or TRBV6-3 to TRBJ2-1; 10 bases match TRBD2. The CDR3 is 18 amino acids. In germline, CDR1 is MNHEY, CDR2 SVGEGT. The CDR3 protein is CVSSYGLAGASSYNEQFF. The DNA of the CDR3 is TGTGTCAGCAGTTACGGTCTAGCGGGAGCCTCGTCCTACAATGAGCAGTTCTTC.

The rearrangement uses TRBV2 and TRBJ2-1, with D unclear. This CDR3 has 10 residues. The V gene lost 8 bases and the J gene lost 9 bases, with 8 bases spanning the gap. In germline, CDR1 is SNHLY, CDR2 FYNNEI. CDR3 nucleotides: TGTGCCAGCGCGGTTGGTGAGCAGTTCTTC. As protein: CASAVGEQFF.

The CDR3 protein is CSVRWTGQGYTF. DNA for the CDR3: TGCAGCGTTCGATGGACAGGGCAGGGCTACACCTTC. The V and J genes are TRBV29-1 and TRBJ1-2; 8 bases align to TRBD1. Germline CDR1 is SQVTM and CDR2 is ANQGSEA. This CDR3 is 12 amino acids long. Germline trimming cut 5 bases from V and 8 bases from J; bases unmatched to any gene: 7.

The chain combines TRBV7-2 with TRBJ2-5; D remains ambiguous. V dropped 2 bases and J dropped 4 bases, with 14 bases sitting between them. Germline CDR1 is SGHTA and CDR2 is FQGNSA. The CDR3 is 15 amino acids. Here the CDR3 DNA reads TGTGCCAGCAGCTTATTCCCTCCGGATCTAGAGACCCAGTACTTC. It yields the protein CASSLFPPDLETQYF.

This clonotype was counted many times. This chain uses TRBV5-1 with TRBJ1-6, with TRBD1 identical over 10 bases. CDR1 and CDR2 (germline): SGHRS, YFSETQ. The length of the CDR3 is 16 residues. The V and J ends lost 4 bases and 8 bases, in that order; junction bases with no gene match: 9. The CDR3 DNA sequence: TGCGCCAGCAGCCCGGCTCCGGGACAGGGGTATTCACCCCTCCACTTT. As protein: CASSPAPGQGYSPLHF.

The rearrangement joins TRBV12-3 or TRBV12-4 to TRBJ1-5, with 8 bases fitting TRBD1. V shed 3 bases, J shed 5 bases, and the junction held 6 bases outside the gene matches. The CDR3 is 15 amino acids. This chain's CDR3 is CASSFYGQGDQPQHF. DNA of the CDR3: TGTGCCAGCAGTTTTTACGGACAGGGTGATCAGCCCCAGCATTTT.